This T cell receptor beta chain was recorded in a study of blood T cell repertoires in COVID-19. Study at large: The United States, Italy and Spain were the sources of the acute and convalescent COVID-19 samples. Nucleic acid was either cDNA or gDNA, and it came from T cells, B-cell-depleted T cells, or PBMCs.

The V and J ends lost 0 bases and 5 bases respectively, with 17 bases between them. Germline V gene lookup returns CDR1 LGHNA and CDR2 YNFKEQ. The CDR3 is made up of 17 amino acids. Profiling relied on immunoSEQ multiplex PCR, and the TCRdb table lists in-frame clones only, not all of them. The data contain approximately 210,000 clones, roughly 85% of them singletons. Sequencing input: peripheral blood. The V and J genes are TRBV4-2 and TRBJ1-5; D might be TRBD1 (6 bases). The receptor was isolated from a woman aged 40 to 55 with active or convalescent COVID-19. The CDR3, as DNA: TGTGCCAGCAGCCAAGATCCCCGAGCGACAGGCTATCAGCCCCAGCATTTT. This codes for CASSQDPRATGYQPQHF.